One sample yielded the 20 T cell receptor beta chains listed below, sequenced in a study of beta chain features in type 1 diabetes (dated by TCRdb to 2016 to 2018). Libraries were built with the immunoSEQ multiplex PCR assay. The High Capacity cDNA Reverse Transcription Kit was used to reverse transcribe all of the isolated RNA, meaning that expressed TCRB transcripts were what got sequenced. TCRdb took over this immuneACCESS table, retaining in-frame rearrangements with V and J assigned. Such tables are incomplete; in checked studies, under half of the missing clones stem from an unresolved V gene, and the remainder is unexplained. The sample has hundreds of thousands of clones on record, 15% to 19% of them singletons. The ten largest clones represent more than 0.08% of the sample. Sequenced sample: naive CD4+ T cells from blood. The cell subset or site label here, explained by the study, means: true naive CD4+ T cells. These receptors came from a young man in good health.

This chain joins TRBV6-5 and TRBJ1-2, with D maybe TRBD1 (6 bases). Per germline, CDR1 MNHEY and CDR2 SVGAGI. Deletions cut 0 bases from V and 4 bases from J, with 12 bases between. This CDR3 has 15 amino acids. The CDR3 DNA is TGTGCCAGCAGTTACTCGGGGGGCTCTGTCTATGGCTACACCTTC. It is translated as CASSYSGGSVYGYTF.

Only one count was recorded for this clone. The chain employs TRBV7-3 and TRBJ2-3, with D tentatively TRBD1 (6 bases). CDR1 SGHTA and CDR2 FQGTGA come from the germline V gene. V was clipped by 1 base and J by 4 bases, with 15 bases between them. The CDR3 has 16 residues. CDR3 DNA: TGTGCCAGCAGCTTAAGACAAACAGGGATTGCAGATACGCAGTATTTT. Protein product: CASSLRQTGIADTQYF.

The CDR3 protein is CASSSQAANSYEQYF. The CDR3 DNA sequence: TGTGCCAGCAGCTCCCAAGCGGCCAACTCCTACGAGCAGTACTTC. This chain uses TRBV7-2 with TRBJ2-7; tentatively, D is TRBD2 (5 bases). Trimming removed 4 bases from V and 0 bases from J, with 13 bases in between. The CDR3 sequence is 15 residues long. Germline CDR1 and CDR2: SGHTA and FQGNSA.

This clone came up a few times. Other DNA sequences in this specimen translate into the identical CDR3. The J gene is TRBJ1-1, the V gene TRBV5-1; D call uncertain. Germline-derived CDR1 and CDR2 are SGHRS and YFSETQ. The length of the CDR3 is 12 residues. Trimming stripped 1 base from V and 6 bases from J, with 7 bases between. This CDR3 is CASSLPGAEAFF. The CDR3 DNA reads TGCGCCAGCAGCTTGCCGGGTGCTGAAGCTTTCTTT.

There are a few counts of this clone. The CDR3 DNA follows: TGTGCCTGGAGCCAGACCGGGACAGGGAGCTACAATGAGCAGTTCTTC. Protein sequence: CAWSQTGTGSYNEQFF. The chain uses TRBV30 and TRBJ2-1; 9 positions match TRBD1. Germline CDR1 GTSNPN, CDR2 SVGIG (reference sequence). CDR3 length equals 16 residues. V gave up 3 bases and J gave up 3 bases; unmatched junction bases: 9.

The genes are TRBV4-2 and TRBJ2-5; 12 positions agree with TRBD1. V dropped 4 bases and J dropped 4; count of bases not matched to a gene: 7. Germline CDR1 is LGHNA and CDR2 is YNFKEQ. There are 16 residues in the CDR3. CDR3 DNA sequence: TGTGCCAGCAGCCCACCGGGACAGGGGGCAGGAGAGACCCAGTACTTC. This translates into CASSPPGQGAGETQYF.

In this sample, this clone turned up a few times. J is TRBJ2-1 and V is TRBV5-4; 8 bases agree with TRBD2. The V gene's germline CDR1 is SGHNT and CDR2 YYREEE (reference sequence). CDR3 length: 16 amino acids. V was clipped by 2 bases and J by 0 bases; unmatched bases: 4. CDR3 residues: CASSFRSGGSYNEQFF. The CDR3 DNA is TGTGCCAGCAGCTTTCGGAGCGGGGGCTCCTACAATGAGCAGTTCTTC.

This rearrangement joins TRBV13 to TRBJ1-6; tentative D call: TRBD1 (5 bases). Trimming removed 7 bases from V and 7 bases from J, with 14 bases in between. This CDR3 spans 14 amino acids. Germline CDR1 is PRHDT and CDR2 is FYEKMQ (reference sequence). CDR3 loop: CASTGGEENSPLHF. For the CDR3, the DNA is TGTGCCAGCACGGGGGGTGAAGAGAATTCACCCCTCCACTTT. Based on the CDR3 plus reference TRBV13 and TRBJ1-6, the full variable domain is AAGVIQSPRHLIKEKRETATLKCYPIPRHDTVYWYQQGPGQDPQFLISFYEKMQSDKGSIPDRFSAQQFSDYHSELNMSSLELGDSALYFCASTGGEENSPLHFGNGTRLTVT.

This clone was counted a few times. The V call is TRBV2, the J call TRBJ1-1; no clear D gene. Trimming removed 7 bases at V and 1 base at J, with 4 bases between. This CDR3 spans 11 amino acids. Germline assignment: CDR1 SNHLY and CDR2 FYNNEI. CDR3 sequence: CASKPNTEAFF. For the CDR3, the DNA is TGTGCCAGCAAGCCGAACACTGAAGCTTTCTTT.

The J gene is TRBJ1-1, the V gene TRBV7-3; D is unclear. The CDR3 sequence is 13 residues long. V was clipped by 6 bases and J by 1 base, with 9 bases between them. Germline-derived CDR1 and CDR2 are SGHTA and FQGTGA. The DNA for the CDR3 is TGTGCCAGCAGGTTACAGACGAACACTGAAGCTTTCTTT. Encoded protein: CASRLQTNTEAFF.

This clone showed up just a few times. The CDR3 bases are TGTGCCAGTAGTATTGTGGGACCCAGCAATCAGCCCCAGCATTTT. Protein sequence: CASSIVGPSNQPQHF. This chain connects TRBV19 to TRBJ1-5, with D possibly being TRBD1 (5 bases). The CDR3 covers 15 residues. The germline gives CDR1 LNHDA, CDR2 SQIVND (reference sequence). The V end lost 3 bases, the J end lost 1 base, and 10 bases lay between the germline ends.

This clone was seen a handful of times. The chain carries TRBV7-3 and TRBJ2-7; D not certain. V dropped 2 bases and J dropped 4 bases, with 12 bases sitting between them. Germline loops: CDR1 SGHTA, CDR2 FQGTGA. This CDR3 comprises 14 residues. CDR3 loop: CASSLSAGPYEQYF. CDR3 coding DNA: TGTGCCAGCAGCTTATCCGCTGGGCCTTACGAGCAGTACTTC.

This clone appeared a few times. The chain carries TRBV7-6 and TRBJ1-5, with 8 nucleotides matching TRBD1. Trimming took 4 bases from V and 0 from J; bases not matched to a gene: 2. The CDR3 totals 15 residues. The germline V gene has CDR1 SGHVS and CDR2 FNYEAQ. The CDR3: CASSYDRGSNQPQHF. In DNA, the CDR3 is TGTGCCAGCAGCTACGACAGGGGTAGCAATCAGCCCCAGCATTTT.

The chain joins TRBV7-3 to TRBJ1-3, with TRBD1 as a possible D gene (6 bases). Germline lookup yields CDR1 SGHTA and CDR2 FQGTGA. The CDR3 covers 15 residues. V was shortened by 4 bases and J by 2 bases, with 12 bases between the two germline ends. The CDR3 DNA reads TGTGCCAGCAGCTCTCAGGGGTCTGCTGGAAACACCATATATTTT. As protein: CASSSQGSAGNTIYF.

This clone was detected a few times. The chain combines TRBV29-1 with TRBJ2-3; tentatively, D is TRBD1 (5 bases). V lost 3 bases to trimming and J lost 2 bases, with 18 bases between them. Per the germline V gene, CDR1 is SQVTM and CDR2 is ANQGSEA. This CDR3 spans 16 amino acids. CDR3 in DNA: TGCAGCGTTGAGCCGACGCCAGGGATTCCCACAGATACGCAGTATTTT. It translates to CSVEPTPGIPTDTQYF.

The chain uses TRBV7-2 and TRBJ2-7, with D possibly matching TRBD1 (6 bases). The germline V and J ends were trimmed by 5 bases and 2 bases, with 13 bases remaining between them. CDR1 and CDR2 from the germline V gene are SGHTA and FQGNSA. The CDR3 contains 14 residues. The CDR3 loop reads CASSTQGRAYEQYF. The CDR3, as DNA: TGTGCCAGCAGCACACAGGGACGCGCCTACGAGCAGTACTTC.

DNA for the CDR3: TGTGCCAGCAGTCCCGGGACAGGCCCCTTTGGCTACACCTTC. It is translated as CASSPGTGPFGYTF. The chain joins TRBV27 to TRBJ1-2, with TRBD1 matching 8 bases. CDR3 size: 14 residues. Germline V gives CDR1 MNHEY, CDR2 SMNVEV (reference sequence). With V trimmed by 5 bases and J by 7 bases, 9 bases remained unmatched.

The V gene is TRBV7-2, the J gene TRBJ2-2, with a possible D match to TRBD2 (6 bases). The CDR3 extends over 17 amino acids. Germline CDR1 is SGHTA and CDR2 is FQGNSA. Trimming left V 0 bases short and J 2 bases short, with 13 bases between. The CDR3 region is CASSLARGGSNTGELFF. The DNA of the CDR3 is TGTGCCAGCAGCTTAGCGCGGGGCGGATCTAACACCGGGGAGCTGTTTTTT. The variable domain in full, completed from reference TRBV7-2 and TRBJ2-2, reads GAGVSQSPSNKVTEKGKDVELRCDPISGHTALYWYRQSLGQGLEFLIYFQGNSAPDKSGLPSDRFSAERTGGSVSTLTIQRTQQEDSAVYLCASSLARGGSNTGELFFGEGSRLTVL.

CDR3 region: CASSLNSGNTEAFF. CDR3 nucleotides: TGTGCCAGCAGCTTAAACAGTGGGAACACTGAAGCTTTCTTT. J is TRBJ1-1 and V is TRBV11-2; no clear D. Germline-derived CDR1 and CDR2 are SGHAT and FQNNGV. The V and J ends lost 2 bases and 1 base respectively, with 8 bases between them. The CDR3 runs 14 residues.

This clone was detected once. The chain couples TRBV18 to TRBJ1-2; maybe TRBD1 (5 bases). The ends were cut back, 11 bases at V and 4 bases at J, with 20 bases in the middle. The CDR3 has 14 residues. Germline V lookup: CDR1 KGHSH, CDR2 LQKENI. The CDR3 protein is CAVAATEKSYGYTF. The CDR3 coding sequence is TGTGCCGTGGCTGCGACAGAGAAAAGCTATGGCTACACCTTC. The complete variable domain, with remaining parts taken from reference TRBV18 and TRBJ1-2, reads NAGVMQNPRHLVRRRGQEARLRCSPMKGHSHVYWYRQLPEEGLKFMVYLQKENIIDESGMPKERFSAEFPKEGPSILRIQQVVRGDSAAYFCAVAATEKSYGYTFGSGTRLTVV.